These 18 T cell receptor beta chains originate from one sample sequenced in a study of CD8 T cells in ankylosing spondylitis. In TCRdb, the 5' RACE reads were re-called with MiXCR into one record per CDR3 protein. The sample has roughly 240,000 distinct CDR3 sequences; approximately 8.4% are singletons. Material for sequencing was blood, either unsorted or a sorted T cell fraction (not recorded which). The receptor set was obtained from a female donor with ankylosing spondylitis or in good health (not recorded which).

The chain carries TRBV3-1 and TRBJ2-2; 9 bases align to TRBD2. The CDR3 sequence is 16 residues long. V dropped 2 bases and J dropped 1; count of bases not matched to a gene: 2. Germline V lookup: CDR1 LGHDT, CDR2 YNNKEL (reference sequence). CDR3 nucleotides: TGTGCCAGCAGCCAACAGACTAGCGGGAACACCGGGGAGCTGTTTTTT. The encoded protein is CASSQQTSGNTGELFF.

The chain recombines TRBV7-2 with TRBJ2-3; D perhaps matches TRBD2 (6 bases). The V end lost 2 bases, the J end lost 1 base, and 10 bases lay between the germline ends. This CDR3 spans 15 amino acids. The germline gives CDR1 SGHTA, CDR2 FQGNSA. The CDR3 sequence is CASSLWRGRTDTQYF. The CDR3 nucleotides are TGTGCCAGCAGCTTATGGCGGGGCCGCACAGATACGCAGTATTTT.

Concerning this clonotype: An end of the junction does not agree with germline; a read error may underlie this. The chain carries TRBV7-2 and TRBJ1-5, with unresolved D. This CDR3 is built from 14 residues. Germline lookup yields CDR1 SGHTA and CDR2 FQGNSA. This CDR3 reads CSSSLGGSNQPQHF. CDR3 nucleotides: TGTTCCAGCAGCTTAGGAGGTAGCAATCAGCCCCAGCATTTT.

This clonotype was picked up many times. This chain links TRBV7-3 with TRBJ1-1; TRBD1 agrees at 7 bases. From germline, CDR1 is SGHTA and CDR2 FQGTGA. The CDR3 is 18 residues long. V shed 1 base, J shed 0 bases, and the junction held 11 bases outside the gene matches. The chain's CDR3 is CASSLRAPRQGLNTEAFF. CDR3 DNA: TGTGCCAGCAGCTTAAGGGCCCCCAGACAGGGTCTGAACACTGAAGCTTTCTTT.

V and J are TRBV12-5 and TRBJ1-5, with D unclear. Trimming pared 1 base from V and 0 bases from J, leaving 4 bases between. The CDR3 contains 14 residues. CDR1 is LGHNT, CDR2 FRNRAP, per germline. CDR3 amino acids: CASGLEPSNQPQHF. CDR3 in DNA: TGTGCTAGTGGTTTGGAGCCTAGCAATCAGCCCCAGCATTTT. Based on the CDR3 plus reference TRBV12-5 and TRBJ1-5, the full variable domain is DARVTQTPRHKVTEMGQEVTMRCQPILGHNTVFWYRQTMMQGLELLAYFRNRAPLDDSGMPKDRFSAEMPDATLATLKIQPSEPRDSAVYFCASGLEPSNQPQHFGDGTRLSIL.

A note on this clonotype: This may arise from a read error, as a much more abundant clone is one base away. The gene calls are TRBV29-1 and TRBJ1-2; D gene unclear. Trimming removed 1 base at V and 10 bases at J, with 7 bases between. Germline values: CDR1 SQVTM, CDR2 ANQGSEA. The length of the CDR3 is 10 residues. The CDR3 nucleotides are TGCAGCGTTGAAGGGTCCGACTACACCTTC. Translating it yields CSVEGSDYTF.

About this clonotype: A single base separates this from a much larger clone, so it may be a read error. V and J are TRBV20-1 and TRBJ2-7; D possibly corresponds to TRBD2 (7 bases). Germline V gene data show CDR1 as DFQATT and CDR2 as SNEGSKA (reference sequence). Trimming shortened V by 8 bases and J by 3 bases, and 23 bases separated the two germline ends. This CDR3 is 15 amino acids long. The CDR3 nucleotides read TGCAGTACTCCCGGAGGGGGGGCGCAGTTCTACGAGCAGTACTTC. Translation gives CSTPGGGAQFYEQYF.

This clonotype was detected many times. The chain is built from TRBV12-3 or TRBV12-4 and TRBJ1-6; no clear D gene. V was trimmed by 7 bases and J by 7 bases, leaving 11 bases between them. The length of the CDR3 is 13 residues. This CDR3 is CASTPGGNSPLHF. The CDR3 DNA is TGTGCCAGCACTCCGGGAGGGAATTCACCCCTCCACTTT.

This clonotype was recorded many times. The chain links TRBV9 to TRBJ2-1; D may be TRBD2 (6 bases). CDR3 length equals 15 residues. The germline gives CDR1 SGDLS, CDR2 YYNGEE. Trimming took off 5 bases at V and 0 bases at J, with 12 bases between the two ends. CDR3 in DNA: TGTGCCAGCAGTCTAGCGCCCAGCTCCTACAATGAGCAGTTCTTC. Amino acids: CASSLAPSSYNEQFF.

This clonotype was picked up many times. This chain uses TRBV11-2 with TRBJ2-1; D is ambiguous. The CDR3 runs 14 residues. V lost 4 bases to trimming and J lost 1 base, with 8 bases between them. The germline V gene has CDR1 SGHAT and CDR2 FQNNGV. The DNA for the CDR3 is TGTGCCAGCAGCTCGGCGCCGTCCTACAATGAGCAGTTCTTC. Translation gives CASSSAPSYNEQFF.

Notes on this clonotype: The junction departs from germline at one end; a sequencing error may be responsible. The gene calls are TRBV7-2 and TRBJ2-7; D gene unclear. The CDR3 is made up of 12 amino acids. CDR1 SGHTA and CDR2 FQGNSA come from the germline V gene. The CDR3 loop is CGSSTGNYEQYF. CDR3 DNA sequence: TGTGGCAGCAGCACTGGAAACTACGAGCAGTACTTC. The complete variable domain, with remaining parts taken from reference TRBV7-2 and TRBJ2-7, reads GAGVSQSPSNKVTEKGKDVELRCDPISGHTALYWYRQSLGQGLEFLIYFQGNSAPDKSGLPSDRFSAERTGGSVSTLTIQRTQQEDSAVYLCGSSTGNYEQYFGPGTRLTVT.

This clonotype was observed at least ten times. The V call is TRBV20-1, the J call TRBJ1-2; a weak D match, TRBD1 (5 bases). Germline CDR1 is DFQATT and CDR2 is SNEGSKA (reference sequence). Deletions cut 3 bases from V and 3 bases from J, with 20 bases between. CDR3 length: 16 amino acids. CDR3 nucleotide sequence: TGCAGTGCTAGCCCCGGGGGGGTGCTAGCCGACTATGGCTACACCTTC. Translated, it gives CSASPGGVLADYGYTF.

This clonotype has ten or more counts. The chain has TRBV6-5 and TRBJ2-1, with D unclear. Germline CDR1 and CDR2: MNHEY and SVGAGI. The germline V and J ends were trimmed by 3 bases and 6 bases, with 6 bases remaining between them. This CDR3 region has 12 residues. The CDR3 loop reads CASSYDGNEQFF. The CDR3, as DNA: TGTGCCAGCAGTTATGACGGCAATGAGCAGTTCTTC.

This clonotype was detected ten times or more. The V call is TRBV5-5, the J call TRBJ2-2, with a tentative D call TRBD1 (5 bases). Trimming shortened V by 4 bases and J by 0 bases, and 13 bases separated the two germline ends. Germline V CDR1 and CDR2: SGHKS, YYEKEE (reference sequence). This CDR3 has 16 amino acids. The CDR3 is CASSPQGVANTGELFF. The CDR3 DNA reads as TGTGCCAGCAGCCCTCAGGGTGTCGCGAACACCGGGGAGCTGTTTTTT.

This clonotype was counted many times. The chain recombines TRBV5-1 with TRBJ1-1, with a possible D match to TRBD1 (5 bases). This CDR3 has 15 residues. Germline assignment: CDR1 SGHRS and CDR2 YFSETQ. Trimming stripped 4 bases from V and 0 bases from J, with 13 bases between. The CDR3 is CASSLGQGLNTEAFF. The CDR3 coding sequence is TGCGCCAGCAGCCTAGGCCAGGGCCTGAACACTGAAGCTTTCTTT.

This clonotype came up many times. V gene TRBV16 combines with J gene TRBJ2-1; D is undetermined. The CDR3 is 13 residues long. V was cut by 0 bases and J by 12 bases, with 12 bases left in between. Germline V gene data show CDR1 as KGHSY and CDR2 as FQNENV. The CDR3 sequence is CASSQSLGPWQFF. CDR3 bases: TGTGCCAGCAGCCAATCGCTGGGCCCGTGGCAGTTCTTC.

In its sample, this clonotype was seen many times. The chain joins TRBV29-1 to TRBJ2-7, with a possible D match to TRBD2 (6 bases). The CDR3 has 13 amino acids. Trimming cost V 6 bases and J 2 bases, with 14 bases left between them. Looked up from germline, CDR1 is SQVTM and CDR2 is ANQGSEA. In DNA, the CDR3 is TGCAGCGTCCTCTCTAGCGTCCCCTACGAGCAGTACTTC. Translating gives CSVLSSVPYEQYF.

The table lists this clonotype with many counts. The CDR3 loop reads CASSRQGNDEQFF. CDR3 in DNA: TGCGCCAGCAGCAGACAGGGGAACGATGAGCAGTTCTTC. This chain links TRBV5-1 with TRBJ2-1; 8 bases map to TRBD1. Looked up from germline, CDR1 is SGHRS and CDR2 is YFSETQ. CDR3 length equals 13 residues. Germline trimming cut 4 bases from V and 8 bases from J; bases unmatched to any gene: 5.